Listed below are T cell receptor beta chains from one sample, sequenced in a study of OX40 agonist ivuxolimab in advanced cancers. Sequencing used immunoSEQ multiplex PCR; TCRdb keeps in-frame clones, though not all of them. Of 48,000 or so clones listed, around 90% are singletons. This sample comprised CD4+ or CD8+ T cells sorted from blood, obtained in a trial of the OX40 agonist ivuxolimab. The receptors stem from an adult with an advanced solid tumor such as melanoma, head and neck, liver or kidney cancer. Both conserved end residues are part of each CDR3. The order of the fields is D gene, J gene, V gene, CDR3 protein. D genes are given only for firm matches.

d_gene: NA
j_gene: TRBJ2-7
v_gene: TRBV6-5
CDR3aa: CASSHGSGAYEQYF

d_gene: TRBD2
j_gene: TRBJ2-3
v_gene: TRBV27
CDR3aa: CASSFQGLAGVRTDTQYF

d_gene: NA
j_gene: TRBJ2-1
v_gene: TRBV29-1
CDR3aa: CSAEGGGLSEQFF

d_gene: TRBD2
j_gene: TRBJ2-1
v_gene: TRBV6-5
CDR3aa: CASSYSGGDYNEQFF

d_gene: NA
j_gene: TRBJ2-7
v_gene: TRBV2
CDR3aa: CASSFLWTEQNEQYF

d_gene: NA
j_gene: TRBJ1-5
v_gene: TRBV19
CDR3aa: CASSFRVHSNQPQHF

d_gene: TRBD2
j_gene: TRBJ2-1
v_gene: TRBV5-1
CDR3aa: CASSLAGARSYNEQFF

d_gene: NA
j_gene: TRBJ2-2
v_gene: TRBV6-6
CDR3aa: CASSQNTGELFF

d_gene: NA
j_gene: TRBJ2-1
v_gene: TRBV6-1
CDR3aa: CASSGQRNEQFF

d_gene: NA
j_gene: TRBJ1-6
v_gene: TRBV2
CDR3aa: CASSEDSNNSPLHF

d_gene: NA
j_gene: TRBJ1-1
v_gene: TRBV11-2
CDR3aa: CASSLDLGGTEAFF

d_gene: NA
j_gene: TRBJ2-1
v_gene: TRBV4-2
CDR3aa: CASSPPAGGSTYNEQFF

d_gene: NA
j_gene: TRBJ2-2
v_gene: TRBV7-9
CDR3aa: CASSLRAANTGELFF

d_gene: TRBD2
j_gene: TRBJ2-3
v_gene: TRBV28
CDR3aa: CASGTRAGGTDTQYF

d_gene: TRBD1
j_gene: TRBJ1-4
v_gene: TRBV4-1
CDR3aa: CASSYGTGYEKLFF

d_gene: NA
j_gene: TRBJ2-1
v_gene: TRBV7-9
CDR3aa: CASSLALVTSEQFF